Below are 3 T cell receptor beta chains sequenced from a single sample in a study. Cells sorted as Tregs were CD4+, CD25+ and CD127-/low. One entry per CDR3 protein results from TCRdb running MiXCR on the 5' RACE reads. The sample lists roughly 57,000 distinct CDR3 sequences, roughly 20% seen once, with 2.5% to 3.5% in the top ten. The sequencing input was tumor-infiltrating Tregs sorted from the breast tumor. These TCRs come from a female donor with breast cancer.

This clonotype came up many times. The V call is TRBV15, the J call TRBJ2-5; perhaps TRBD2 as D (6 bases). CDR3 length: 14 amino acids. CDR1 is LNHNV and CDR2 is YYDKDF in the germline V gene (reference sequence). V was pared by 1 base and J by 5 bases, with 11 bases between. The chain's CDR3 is CATSRGGDQETQYF. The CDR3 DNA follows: TGTGCCACCAGCAGAGGGGGGGATCAGGAGACCCAGTACTTC.

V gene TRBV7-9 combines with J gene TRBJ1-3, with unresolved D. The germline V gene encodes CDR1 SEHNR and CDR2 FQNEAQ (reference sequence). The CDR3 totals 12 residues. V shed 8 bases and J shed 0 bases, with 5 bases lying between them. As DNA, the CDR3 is TGTGCCAGCCAATTCTCTGGAAACACCATATATTTT. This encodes CASQFSGNTIYF.

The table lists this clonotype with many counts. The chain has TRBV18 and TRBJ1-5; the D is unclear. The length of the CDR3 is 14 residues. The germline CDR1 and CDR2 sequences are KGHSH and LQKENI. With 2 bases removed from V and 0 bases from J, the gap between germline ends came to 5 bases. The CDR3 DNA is TGTGCCAGCTCACCAGGGAATAGCAATCAGCCCCAGCATTTT. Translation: CASSPGNSNQPQHF.